These 5 T cell receptor beta chains came from one sample sequenced in a study of early T cells in non-severe SARS-CoV-2 infection (dated by TCRdb to the early 2020s). Libraries came from 5' RACE. Sequencing was performed on a NextSeq 500. TCRdb took the public reads, trimmed them with fastp at Q25, ran MiXCR for clone calling and kept in-frame beta chains. Rows are combined by CDR3 protein, so each entry shows the most common genes and DNA. The sample data list 60,000 or so distinct CDR3 sequences, and approximately 10% of these were observed just once. The ten largest clones capture under 4.5% of the sample. The source was whole blood, collected at baseline. Every receptor here comes from an adult who was a healthcare worker with PCR-confirmed SARS-CoV-2 infection or an uninfected control (not recorded which).

This clonotype has just a few counts. The chain joins TRBV4-2 to TRBJ2-7; D is uncertain. The CDR3 totals 14 residues. V was pared by 0 bases and J by 1 base, with 7 bases between. Germline V lookup: CDR1 LGHNA, CDR2 YNFKEQ. In DNA form, the CDR3 reads TGTGCCAGCAGCCAAGAGGAACATTCCTACGAGCAGTACTTC. Its translation is CASSQEEHSYEQYF.

J is TRBJ2-3 and V is TRBV29-1, with a possible D match to TRBD2 (6 bases). The CDR3 totals 12 residues. The germline V and J ends were trimmed by 7 bases and 1 base, with 9 bases remaining between them. Per germline, CDR1 SQVTM and CDR2 ANQGSEA. CDR3 coding DNA: TGCAGCGCGGGAGTGGGCACAGATACGCAGTATTTT. It specifies CSAGVGTDTQYF.

This clonotype was seen more than once but under ten times. The rearrangement links TRBV5-4 to TRBJ1-6, with D unclear. Trimming took off 2 bases at V and 6 bases at J, with 9 bases between the two ends. This CDR3 is 14 amino acids long. Germline CDR1 and CDR2: SGHNT and YYREEE (reference sequence). The CDR3: CASSFGGINSPLHF. DNA for the CDR3: TGTGCCAGCAGCTTTGGAGGGATTAATTCACCCCTCCACTTT.

V usage is TRBV5-1 and J usage is TRBJ2-1, with TRBD1 matching 8 bases. Germline V gene lookup returns CDR1 SGHRS and CDR2 YFSETQ. The CDR3 is 14 amino acids. V gave up 5 bases and J gave up 9 bases; unmatched junction bases: 10. CDR3 in amino acids: CASSSRTGKAEQFF. CDR3 DNA: TGCGCCAGCAGTTCTCGGACAGGGAAGGCTGAGCAGTTCTTC.

This clonotype was observed many times. This rearrangement joins TRBV19 to TRBJ2-1; D might be TRBD1 or TRBD2, each matching 5 bases. This CDR3 is built from 16 residues. CDR1 is LNHDA and CDR2 is SQIVND in the germline V gene (reference sequence). The V end lost 6 bases, the J end lost 5 bases, and 20 bases lay between the germline ends. CDR3 protein: CASRPPGPLGNNEQFF. CDR3 nucleotide sequence: TGTGCCAGTAGGCCACCGGGACCCCTCGGCAACAATGAGCAGTTCTTC.